Below are 28 T cell receptor beta chains sequenced from a single sample in a study of blood T cell repertoires in COVID-19. Clones were sequenced by immunoSEQ multiplex PCR, and TCRdb holds only the in-frame ones, with some missing. Of approximately 500,000 clones listed, approximately 91% are singletons. Sequenced material: peripheral blood. These receptors all come from a woman aged 50 to 65 with COVID-19, enrolled during active disease.

This CDR3 is CAWNRDRGYNEQFF. In DNA, the CDR3 is TGTGCCTGGAATAGGGACAGGGGCTACAATGAGCAGTTCTTC. The chain uses TRBV30 and TRBJ2-1; 10 positions match TRBD1. Germline V lookup: CDR1 GTSNPN, CDR2 SVGIG (reference sequence). This CDR3 is 14 amino acids long. With V trimmed by 4 bases and J by 3 bases, 3 bases remained unmatched.

This chain joins TRBV2 and TRBJ2-5; D uncertain. Germline V gene lookup returns CDR1 SNHLY and CDR2 FYNNEI. The CDR3 has 10 residues. V shed 7 bases and J shed 4 bases, with 4 bases lying between them. The CDR3 is CASNRETQYF. The CDR3 region has the DNA TGTGCCAGCAATCGAGAGACCCAGTACTTC.

The rearrangement uses TRBV2 and TRBJ1-4, with 7 bases identical to TRBD1. The CDR3 runs to 14 residues. V was clipped by 4 bases and J by 6 bases; unmatched bases: 5. The germline gives CDR1 SNHLY, CDR2 FYNNEI. The CDR3 loop reads CASSVGQNDEKLFF. In DNA form, the CDR3 reads TGTGCCAGCAGTGTGGGACAGAATGATGAAAAACTGTTTTTT. The full variable domain, rest sourced from reference TRBV2 and TRBJ1-4, is EPEVTQTPSHQVTQMGQEVILRCVPISNHLYFYWYRQILGQKVEFLVSFYNNEISEKSEIFDDQFSVERPDGSNFTLKIRSTKLEDSAMYFCASSVGQNDEKLFFGSGTQLSVL.

This clone was counted a single time. This chain links TRBV5-1 with TRBJ2-3; 7 bases agree with TRBD1. CDR3 length: 15 residues. Per the germline V gene, CDR1 is SGHRS and CDR2 is YFSETQ. V lost 4 bases, J lost 3 bases, and 8 bases stayed unmatched. CDR3 coding DNA: TGCGCCAGCAGCCTCGACAGGGTATTGACAGATACGCAGTATTTT. It codes for CASSLDRVLTDTQYF. The entire variable domain, with the rest obtained from reference TRBV5-1 and TRBJ2-3, is as follows: KAGVTQTPRYLIKTRGQQVTLSCSPISGHRSVSWYQQTPGQGLQFLFEYFSETQRNKGNFPGRFSGRQFSNSRSEMNVSTLELGDSALYLCASSLDRVLTDTQYFGPGTRLTVL.

J is TRBJ1-1 and V is TRBV25-1; 9 nucleotides line up with TRBD1. The germline V gene encodes CDR1 MGHDK and CDR2 SYGVNS. The V segment lost 6 bases and the J segment 4 bases; nucleotides outside the gene matches: 9. CDR3 length: 15 residues. The CDR3 region has the DNA TGTGCCAGCAGGGCTAACAGGGGGCAGAGCACTGAAGCTTTCTTT. Translated: CASRANRGQSTEAFF.

Here the CDR3 reads CASSYSRVYGYTF. The CDR3 DNA sequence: TGTGCCAGCAGTTATTCCAGGGTGTATGGCTACACCTTC. This rearrangement joins TRBV6-2 or TRBV6-3 to TRBJ1-2; tentatively, D is TRBD1 (5 bases). Germline-derived CDR1 and CDR2 are MNHEY and SVGEGT. The ends were cut back, 3 bases at V and 5 bases at J, with 10 bases in the middle. CDR3 length equals 13 residues.

The chain links TRBV2 to TRBJ1-5; TRBD1 is a possible D gene (6 bases). Germline CDR1 is SNHLY and CDR2 is FYNNEI. The CDR3 loop spans 15 amino acids. Trimming shortened V by 4 bases and J by 0 bases, and 10 bases separated the two germline ends. The CDR3 is CASSGRGNSNQPQHF. The CDR3 nucleotides read TGTGCCAGCAGTGGAAGGGGGAATAGCAATCAGCCCCAGCATTTT.

This clone was counted once. This chain joins TRBV9 and TRBJ1-5; D is possibly TRBD1 (5 bases). Germline V lookup: CDR1 SGDLS, CDR2 YYNGEE. The CDR3 covers 14 residues. Trimming left V 4 bases short and J 0 bases short, with 8 bases between. This CDR3 reads CASSRDYSNQPQHF. The DNA of the CDR3 is TGTGCCAGCAGCAGGGACTATAGCAATCAGCCCCAGCATTTT.

Worth noting for this clone: Distinct nucleotide sequences in the sample also encode this CDR3. This rearrangement joins TRBV24-1 to TRBJ2-6; a possible D gene is TRBD1 (6 bases). The CDR3 contains 16 residues. Germline V lookup: CDR1 KGHDR, CDR2 SFDVKD. V was cut by 4 bases and J by 4 bases, with 13 bases left in between. The CDR3 loop is CATSDPQGTGANVLTF. The DNA of the CDR3 is TGTGCCACCAGTGACCCCCAGGGGACAGGGGCCAACGTCCTGACTTTC.

The chain is built from TRBV7-9 and TRBJ2-1; D is possibly TRBD2 (6 bases). The V gene lost 4 bases and the J gene lost 0 bases, with 13 bases spanning the gap. CDR1 and CDR2 (germline): SEHNR, FQNEAQ (reference sequence). The CDR3 extends over 16 amino acids. CDR3 bases: TGTGCCAGCAGCTCGATCCGGGGGAGCTCCTACAATGAGCAGTTCTTC. As protein: CASSSIRGSSYNEQFF. The variable domain in full, completed from reference TRBV7-9 and TRBJ2-1, reads DTGVSQNPRHKITKRGQNVTFRCDPISEHNRLYWYRQTLGQGPEFLTYFQNEAQLEKSRLLSDRFSAERPKGSFSTLEIQRTEQGDSAMYLCASSSIRGSSYNEQFFGPGTRLTVL.

The chain recombines TRBV19 with TRBJ2-3, with TRBD2 as a possible D gene (6 bases). V was clipped by 8 bases and J by 2 bases, with 20 bases between them. The CDR3 runs to 16 residues. Germline-derived CDR1 and CDR2 are LNHDA and SQIVND (reference sequence). CDR3 in amino acids: CASATRRDLNTDTQYF. CDR3 DNA sequence: TGTGCCAGTGCCACTAGGAGGGACTTAAACACAGATACGCAGTATTTT.

The chain is built from TRBV25-1 and TRBJ2-5; 7 positions match TRBD2. From germline, CDR1 is MGHDK and CDR2 SYGVNS. V trimming: 5 bases; J trimming: 2 bases; junction bases outside the gene matches: 8. The CDR3 covers 15 residues. The CDR3 is CASSQLGGGQETQYF. The CDR3 nucleotides are TGTGCCAGCAGTCAACTGGGGGGGGGACAAGAGACCCAGTACTTC.

The CDR3 region is CAWRTPIAPDTDTQYF. CDR3 DNA: TGTGCCTGGAGGACCCCTATAGCCCCGGACACAGATACGCAGTATTTT. The rearrangement uses TRBV30 and TRBJ2-3; no clear D. Germline values: CDR1 GTSNPN, CDR2 SVGIG (reference sequence). CDR3 length: 16 amino acids. Trimming cost V 3 bases and J 2 bases, with 18 bases left between them.

This chain uses TRBV9 with TRBJ1-1, with D possibly matching TRBD1 (6 bases). CDR3 length: 18 residues. Trimming took off 0 bases at V and 0 bases at J, with 18 bases between the two ends. The germline V gene encodes CDR1 SGDLS and CDR2 YYNGEE. The CDR3 DNA sequence: TGTGCCAGCAGCGTAGCTCCTCTCGGACAGCCGATGAACACTGAAGCTTTCTTT. Its protein is CASSVAPLGQPMNTEAFF.

This clone was detected only once. The chain employs TRBV25-1 and TRBJ2-2; D possibly corresponds to TRBD1 (7 bases). The germline V gene has CDR1 MGHDK and CDR2 SYGVNS. This CDR3 is 15 amino acids long. Trimming took 2 bases from V and 7 from J, leaving 14 bases between them. Here the CDR3 DNA reads TGTGCCAGCAGTGAAGAGGCAGGGGGGCGCGGGGAGCTGTTTTTT. Its protein is CASSEEAGGRGELFF.

The rearrangement joins TRBV30 to TRBJ1-3; D not resolved. Germline assignment: CDR1 GTSNPN and CDR2 SVGIG (reference sequence). V was shortened by 2 bases and J by 1 base, with 15 bases between the two germline ends. The CDR3 is 16 amino acids. CDR3 in DNA: TGTGCCTGGAGTATCAGGCCTCTACTTTCTGGAAACACCATATATTTT. Translation: CAWSIRPLLSGNTIYF. Full variable domain (missing parts from reference TRBV30 and TRBJ1-3): SQTIHQWPATLVQPVGSPLSLECTVEGTSNPNLYWYRQAAGRGLQLLFYSVGIGQISSEVPQNLSASRPQDRQFILSSKKLLLSDSGFYLCAWSIRPLLSGNTIYFGEGSWLTVV.

This clone was observed a single time. This chain links TRBV28 with TRBJ1-5; D unresolved. Germline loops: CDR1 MDHEN, CDR2 SYDVKM. V lost 7 bases and J lost 4, with 14 bases in between. CDR3 length: 14 residues. CDR3 sequence (DNA): TGTGCCAGCACCGGTGGTAGTCGTAATCAGCCCCAGCATTTT. This translates into CASTGGSRNQPQHF.

This chain connects TRBV7-3 to TRBJ1-2; perhaps TRBD1 as D (5 bases). Trimming left V 3 bases short and J 2 bases short, with 19 bases between. The CDR3 covers 17 residues. Germline CDR1 reads SGHTA; CDR2 reads FQGTGA. CDR3 DNA sequence: TGTGCCAGCAGCTTGGGGCTGCCTGGGAGGATCAACTATGGCTACACCTTC. This encodes CASSLGLPGRINYGYTF.

V is TRBV4-1 and J is TRBJ2-2; 9 nucleotides match TRBD2. This CDR3 has 14 residues. The J segment lost 5 bases and the V segment lost 4 bases, leaving 2 bases of the junction unmatched. Germline V lookup: CDR1 MGHRA, CDR2 YSYEKL. The CDR3 sequence is CASSLSGGTGELFF. CDR3 nucleotides: TGCGCCAGCAGCCTAAGCGGGGGGACCGGGGAGCTGTTTTTT.

This chain connects TRBV7-9 to TRBJ1-2, with D tentatively TRBD1 (5 bases). This CDR3 region has 13 residues. Trimming took 3 bases from V and 3 from J, leaving 8 bases between them. In germline, CDR1 is SEHNR, CDR2 FQNEAQ (reference sequence). CDR3 coding DNA: TGTGCCAGCAGCTTTACAGGTTACTATGGCTACACCTTC. Amino acid sequence: CASSFTGYYGYTF.

The V and J genes are TRBV18 and TRBJ2-1, with a tentative D call TRBD1 (5 bases). V was shortened by 3 bases and J by 6 bases, with 9 bases between the two germline ends. This CDR3 is 13 amino acids long. Germline values: CDR1 KGHSH, CDR2 LQKENI. CDR3 loop: CASSPRTPNEQFF. The CDR3, as DNA: TGTGCCAGCTCACCTAGGACACCCAATGAGCAGTTCTTC. The full variable domain, completed using reference TRBV18 and TRBJ2-1, is NAGVMQNPRHLVRRRGQEARLRCSPMKGHSHVYWYRQLPEEGLKFMVYLQKENIIDESGMPKERFSAEFPKEGPSILRIQQVVRGDSAAYFCASSPRTPNEQFFGPGTRLTVL.

V is TRBV6-5 and J is TRBJ2-4; 8 positions match TRBD2. V lost 4 bases, J lost 9 bases, and 5 bases stayed unmatched. CDR3 size: 13 residues. From germline, CDR1 is MNHEY and CDR2 SVGAGI. The CDR3 DNA reads TGTGCCAGCAGTTCGTCCGGGGGGGCCATTCAGTACTTC. Translation: CASSSSGGAIQYF.

The V call is TRBV11-1, the J call TRBJ2-1; a possible D gene is TRBD2 (6 bases). V lost 4 bases, J lost 5 bases, and 12 bases lay in between. Germline V lookup: CDR1 SGHAT, CDR2 FQDESV (reference sequence). This CDR3 is built from 14 residues. CDR3: CASSSGLRNNEQFF. For the CDR3, the DNA is TGTGCCAGCAGCTCGGGACTGAGAAACAATGAGCAGTTCTTC.

The V gene is TRBV5-8, the J gene TRBJ1-1; 7 positions agree with TRBD1. After removal of 3 bases from V and 10 bases from J, the junction contained 6 bases not matched to a gene. CDR1 and CDR2 (germline): SGHTS, YDEGEE. CDR3 length: 12 amino acids. CDR3 nucleotides: TGTGCCAGCAGCTCTAGGACAGGAATAGCTTTCTTT. As protein: CASSSRTGIAFF.

The chain links TRBV29-1 to TRBJ2-2; 7 positions agree with TRBD1. After removal of 6 bases from V and 6 bases from J, the junction contained 7 bases not matched to a gene. Per the germline V gene, CDR1 is SQVTM and CDR2 is ANQGSEA. The CDR3 contains 13 residues. This CDR3 reads CSVRTGEAGELFF. The CDR3 DNA reads as TGCAGCGTCCGGACAGGCGAGGCCGGGGAGCTGTTTTTT.

V and J are TRBV5-5 and TRBJ1-4; maybe TRBD1 (5 bases). CDR1 is SGHKS, CDR2 YYEKEE, per germline (reference sequence). V lost 4 bases to trimming and J lost 8 bases, with 15 bases between them. The CDR3 is 14 residues long. CDR3 nucleotides: TGTGCCAGCAGCGGGGACGGGAGGGGCGAAAAACTGTTTTTT. Translation: CASSGDGRGEKLFF.

This chain uses TRBV10-3 with TRBJ1-1; D call uncertain. V lost 3 bases and J 3 bases, leaving 11 bases between the germline ends. The germline V gene encodes CDR1 ENHRY and CDR2 SYGVKD. The CDR3 is 14 amino acids. For the CDR3, the DNA is TGTGCCATCAGTGAACCGGGAAGGTACACTGAAGCTTTCTTT. It yields the protein CAISEPGRYTEAFF.

This chain connects TRBV30 to TRBJ1-1, with D perhaps matching TRBD1 (5 bases). V lost 5 bases and J lost 4, with 11 bases in between. Germline CDR1 is GTSNPN and CDR2 is SVGIG (reference sequence). CDR3 size: 12 residues. The CDR3 loop is CAWRRVGTEAFF. In DNA form, the CDR3 reads TGTGCCTGGCGCAGGGTGGGCACTGAAGCTTTCTTT.